This is a list of T cell receptor beta chains from one sample in a study of cytomegalovirus exposure and HLA in healthy donors. The assay was immunoSEQ multiplex PCR, and TCRdb's table has in-frame clones only and misses some. The sample yields 100,000 to 120,000 clones, around 74% seen once. Sequencing was carried out using PBMCs. Receptor source: a woman in her 40s in good health and CMV-seropositive. Each CDR3 is given with its conserved first and last residue. D genes are given only for firm matches. Clone size is shown for a subset of rows, as once, few, many or a class of expanded clone.

j_call d_call v_call clone_size cdr3_nt cdr3_aa
TRBJ2-5 NA TRBV14 once TGTGCCAGAAGGGGGGGAATGCAGGGGACCCAGTACTTC CARRGGMQGTQYF
TRBJ2-7 TRBD2 TRBV2 NA TGTGCCAGCAGTTCGGGGGGGCATTCCTACGAGCAGTACTTC CASSSGGHSYEQYF
TRBJ2-1 TRBD1 TRBV7-8 NA TGTGCCAGCAGCTTTTTTGACAGGGGTATGGCTTACAATGAGCAGTTCTTC CASSFFDRGMAYNEQFF
TRBJ2-7 TRBD2 TRBV10-3 NA TGTGCCACCGCTAGCGGGAGGGATCAGGAGCAGTACTTC CATASGRDQEQYF
TRBJ2-3 TRBD1 TRBV15 NA TGTGCCACCAGCTCCCCGACAGGGGGCACAGATACGCAGTATTTT CATSSPTGGTDTQYF
TRBJ2-3 NA TRBV5-6 NA TGTGCCAGCAGCTTGGGGGTGGCTGTACGGGCAGATACGCAGTATTTT CASSLGVAVRADTQYF
TRBJ2-2 TRBD1 TRBV7-8 NA TGTGCCAGCCGATCCGGTCAGGGGGCTGACACCGGGGAGCTGTTTTTT CASRSGQGADTGELFF
TRBJ1-2 TRBD1 TRBV5-4 many TGTGCCAGCAGTGGGACAGGGTTTAGCCGGCCGGGCTACACCTTC CASSGTGFSRPGYTF
TRBJ1-1 NA TRBV5-1 once TGCGCCAGCAGCCCGCGAGGTGGGGGAGGAACTGAAGCTTTCTTT CASSPRGGGGTEAFF
TRBJ2-7 NA TRBV6-5 NA TGTGCCAGCAGTTGGGGACTCCCTTACACCTACGAGCAGTACTTC CASSWGLPYTYEQYF
TRBJ1-4 NA TRBV7-2 NA TGTGCCAGCAGCTCCGACAGACAGTCTGAAAAACTGTTTTTT CASSSDRQSEKLFF
TRBJ1-4 NA TRBV13 few TGTGCCAGCAGCTTAAACTTTGCAACTAATGAAAAACTGTTTTTT CASSLNFATNEKLFF
TRBJ2-1 NA TRBV4-1 NA TGCGCCAGCAGCCAAGACGGATCAGGGATCGATGAGCAGTTCTTC CASSQDGSGIDEQFF
TRBJ1-2 NA TRBV28 NA TGTGCCAGCAGTTCACCCCCAGGGGTTCGGGGCTACACCTTC CASSSPPGVRGYTF
TRBJ1-2 NA TRBV5-4 NA TGTGCCAGCAGCTTACAGGGTGATCGCGGCTACACCTTC CASSLQGDRGYTF
TRBJ2-7 NA TRBV5-1 NA TGCGCCAGCAGCTTGGATCACAGCTCCTACGAGCAGTACTTC CASSLDHSSYEQYF
TRBJ1-4 TRBD1 TRBV28 NA TGTGCCAGCAGTACCGGGACAGAAAATGAAAAACTGTTTTTT CASSTGTENEKLFF
TRBJ2-3 NA TRBV28 NA TGTGCCAGCAGGGAGGCCGGGAGCCGCACAGATACGCAGTATTTT CASREAGSRTDTQYF
TRBJ2-1 TRBD2 TRBV7-6 NA TGTGCCAGCAGCCCATTAGCGGGAGGTCTCTACAATGAGCAGTTCTTC CASSPLAGGLYNEQFF
TRBJ2-7 TRBD2 TRBV7-2 NA TGTGCCAGCAGCTCGATGATAGCGGGGGATTACGAGCAGTACTTC CASSSMIAGDYEQYF
TRBJ2-3 TRBD2 TRBV13 NA TGTGCCAGCAGTCCCGGGACTAGCGGCACAGATACGCAGTATTTT CASSPGTSGTDTQYF
TRBJ2-7 TRBD2 TRBV9 NA TGTGCCAGCAGCGTAGAAAGCGGGGGGGCCTACGAGCAGTACTTC CASSVESGGAYEQYF
TRBJ2-2 NA TRBV4-3 NA TGCGCCAGCAGCCAGTCTCCTTACCTGACTGATGCGAACACCGGGGAGCTGTTTTTT CASSQSPYLTDANTGELFF
TRBJ1-3 TRBD1 TRBV11-2 NA TGTGCCAGCAGCCGGGACAGATATTACACCATATATTTT CASSRDRYYTIYF
TRBJ2-1 NA TRBV30 NA TGTGCCTCGTGGGCGTACAATGAGCAGTTCTTC CASWAYNEQFF
TRBJ2-3 NA TRBV9 NA TGTGCCAGCAGCGTAGTAGCGGAGCGCACAGATACGCAGTATTTT CASSVVAERTDTQYF
TRBJ2-2 TRBD1 TRBV2 NA TGTGCCAGCACCGGATACAGGGGTCTGAACACCGGGGAGCTGTTTTTT CASTGYRGLNTGELFF
TRBJ2-6 TRBD1 TRBV27 NA TGTGCCAGCAGTCCTAGGACAGGGGGCGACTCTGGGGCCAACGTCCTGACTTTC CASSPRTGGDSGANVLTF
TRBJ2-1 TRBD2 TRBV9 few TGTGCCAGCAGCGTAGGTCTAGCGGGGGGGTACAATGAGCAGTTCTTC CASSVGLAGGYNEQFF
TRBJ2-3 TRBD2 TRBV18 NA TGTGCCAGCTCACCACGGATAGCGGGGGGCACAGATACGCAGTATTTT CASSPRIAGGTDTQYF
TRBJ2-3 TRBD1 TRBV14 NA TGTGCCAGCAGCCGCGGACAGGGTTGGACAGATACGCAGTATTTT CASSRGQGWTDTQYF
TRBJ2-1 TRBD1 TRBV7-6 few TGTGCCAGCACCAAAAAGCGGCGGGGGGACAGGGGCCGTAGCTCCTACAATGAGCAGTTCTTC CASTKKRRGDRGRSSYNEQFF
TRBJ1-4 TRBD1 TRBV27 once TGTGCCAGCAGTCCTCACAGGGGAAATGAAAAACTGTTTTTT CASSPHRGNEKLFF
TRBJ1-4 TRBD1 TRBV5-6 NA TGTGCCAGCAGCGACGACAGGGGGTGGGGAAAACTGTTTTTT CASSDDRGWGKLFF
TRBJ1-1 TRBD1 TRBV18 NA TGTGCCAGCTCATGGGACAGGGGTAACACTGAAGCTTTCTTT CASSWDRGNTEAFF
TRBJ2-7 TRBD1 TRBV27 NA TGTGCCAGCAGCAGACAGGGCAGATACGAGCAGTACTTC CASSRQGRYEQYF
TRBJ1-2 NA TRBV2 NA TGTGCCAGCCCCACGACCCCACTCCAGGGGAACTATGGCTACACCTTC CASPTTPLQGNYGYTF
TRBJ1-2 TRBD1 TRBV4-2 NA TGTGCCAGCAGCCCCGGACAGGGGTATGGCTACACCTTC CASSPGQGYGYTF
TRBJ1-2 TRBD1 TRBV7-9 NA TGTTCCAGCAGCTCGGACAGGGCATCCGGCTACACCTTC CSSSSDRASGYTF
TRBJ2-3 TRBD2 TRBV5-4 few TGTGCCAGCAGCTTGGAAAGCGGGAGGGCCATCGGCACAGATACGCAGTATTTT CASSLESGRAIGTDTQYF
TRBJ2-1 TRBD1 TRBV5-6 NA TGTGCCAGCAGCTTGCCTCTACAGGGGTTTTACAATGAGCAGTTCTTC CASSLPLQGFYNEQFF
TRBJ2-3 TRBD1 TRBV2 NA TGTGCCAGCAGTGAAGGGTGGGACAGGGGCTCAGATACGCAGTATTTT CASSEGWDRGSDTQYF
TRBJ2-7 TRBD2 TRBV19 NA TGTGCCAGTAGTACTAGCGGGGGAAGCTCCTACGAGCAGTACTTC CASSTSGGSSYEQYF
TRBJ1-3 TRBD1 TRBV11-3 NA TGTGCCAGCAGCTTCGGTTACAGGGGTCTCGGAAACACCATATATTTT CASSFGYRGLGNTIYF
TRBJ2-2 NA TRBV6-1 NA TGTGCCAGCATCTCCGGGACAAACACCGGGGAGCTGTTTTTT CASISGTNTGELFF
TRBJ2-5 TRBD1 TRBV19 NA TGTGCCAGTAGTTCCTGGACAGGTATGGAGACCCAGTACTTC CASSSWTGMETQYF
TRBJ2-7 TRBD1 TRBV10-3 NA TGTGCCATCAGTGAGTCGGGACAGGGTTATAGCGAGCAGTACTTC CAISESGQGYSEQYF
TRBJ1-1 TRBD1 TRBV27 NA TGTGCCAGCAGCGCGATCAGGGGGCGAGATACTGAAGCTTTCTTT CASSAIRGRDTEAFF
TRBJ2-3 NA TRBV19 NA TGTGCCAGTAGTAATAGGAGATGGGGCACGCAGTATTTT CASSNRRWGTQYF
TRBJ2-7 TRBD2 TRBV12-5 few TGTGCTAGTGGGCGGGGGGACCTACGCTCCTACGAGCAGTACTTC CASGRGDLRSYEQYF
TRBJ2-7 TRBD1 TRBV5-1 NA TGCGCCAGCAGCTCCTCCTCGACAGGGAGTCGGGACGAGCAGTACTTC CASSSSSTGSRDEQYF
TRBJ2-3 TRBD2 TRBV2 NA TGTGCCAGCAGGCCCCCCGCGGGAGGGGGGGGCACAGATACGCAGTATTTT CASRPPAGGGGTDTQYF